Presented here are 17 T cell receptor beta chains from one specimen sequenced in a study of shared clonotypes between healthy human individuals. Sequenced by immunoSEQ multiplex PCR; TCRdb stores in-frame clones only, minus some. This sample yields around 2,000,000 clones, of which 85% to 95% are seen a single time; around 0.13% belongs to the top ten. The source material was naive CD4+ T cells sorted from blood. The subset: CD45RA+ positively selected. The receptors were sampled from a man between 18 and 29 years old in good health.

In its sample, this clone was seen once. This chain links TRBV30 with TRBJ2-2; 8 bases align to TRBD2. The germline V gene has CDR1 GTSNPN and CDR2 SVGIG (reference sequence). Trimming removed 3 bases from V and 5 bases from J; junction bases left unmatched: 11. The CDR3 consists of 16 residues. The CDR3, as DNA: TGTGCCTGGAGCCAGGTTAGCGGGAAGGGAACCGGGGAGCTGTTTTTT. Amino acids: CAWSQVSGKGTGELFF.

This chain links TRBV2 with TRBJ2-2; D not resolved. Germline loops: CDR1 SNHLY, CDR2 FYNNEI. The length of the CDR3 is 11 residues. Trimming cost V 4 bases and J 7 bases, with 4 bases left between them. The CDR3 loop reads CASSGRGELFF. In DNA form, the CDR3 reads TGTGCCAGCAGTGGGCGCGGGGAGCTGTTTTTT.

The chain recombines TRBV7-3 with TRBJ2-5, with TRBD1 as a possible D gene (5 bases). This CDR3 has 13 amino acids. In germline, CDR1 is SGHTA, CDR2 FQGTGA. Trimming stripped 5 bases from V and 4 bases from J, with 11 bases between. The CDR3 reads CASSPGAGETQYF. The CDR3 nucleotides are TGTGCCAGCAGCCCTGGGGCAGGAGAGACCCAGTACTTC.

About this clone itself: Since a much larger clone is just one base distant, this may be a read error. The rearrangement joins TRBV7-2 to TRBJ1-5; D remains ambiguous. The CDR3 spans 12 residues. Germline assignment: CDR1 SGHTA and CDR2 FQGNSA. In DNA, the CDR3 is TGTGCCAGCAGCTTACCGAATCGGCCCCAGCATTTT. Translated: CASSLPNRPQHF.

This chain connects TRBV5-8 to TRBJ1-2, with TRBD1 identical over 7 bases. Germline V CDR1 and CDR2: SGHTS, YDEGEE. Unmatched junction bases numbered 11, after V lost 3 bases and J lost 0 bases. There are 17 residues in the CDR3. The chain's CDR3 is CASSSRTGGPPNYGYTF. DNA for the CDR3: TGTGCCAGCAGCTCAAGGACAGGAGGGCCGCCTAACTATGGCTACACCTTC.

J is TRBJ1-1 and V is TRBV10-2; tentatively, D is TRBD1 (6 bases). Germline values: CDR1 WSHSY, CDR2 SAAADI. The CDR3 has 17 residues. Trimming shortened V by 1 base and J by 0 bases, and 15 bases separated the two germline ends. The CDR3 sequence: CASSEWGGGAVNTEAFF. In nucleotides, the CDR3 is TGCGCCAGCAGTGAGTGGGGCGGGGGCGCGGTGAACACTGAAGCTTTCTTT.

This chain links TRBV10-1 with TRBJ2-7; no clear D gene. The CDR3 is 13 amino acids. V lost 1 base and J lost 5, with 9 bases in between. CDR1 is WNHNN, CDR2 SYGVQD, per germline (reference sequence). CDR3 residues: CASSEFLVDEQYF. The CDR3 DNA reads TGCGCCAGCAGTGAGTTCTTAGTCGACGAGCAGTACTTC.

Comments on this clone: The sample holds other DNA sequences that translate to the same CDR3. V and J are TRBV11-2 and TRBJ2-5, with D unclear. The ends were cut back, 5 bases at V and 0 bases at J, with 13 bases in the middle. CDR1 SGHAT and CDR2 FQNNGV come from the germline V gene. CDR3 length: 15 amino acids. The CDR3 region is CASSLGQMYQETQYF. The CDR3 DNA reads as TGTGCCAGCAGCCTCGGGCAGATGTACCAAGAGACCCAGTACTTC. The whole variable domain, remainder taken from reference TRBV11-2 and TRBJ2-5, is EAGVAQSPRYKIIEKRQSVAFWCNPISGHATLYWYQQILGQGPKLLIQFQNNGVVDDSQLPKDRFSAERLKGVDSTLKIQPAKLEDSAVYLCASSLGQMYQETQYFGPGTRLLVL.

This clone was picked up many times. Other DNA sequences in the same sample also yield this CDR3. This chain joins TRBV30 and TRBJ2-5, with D tentatively TRBD2 (6 bases). The V gene's germline CDR1 is GTSNPN and CDR2 SVGIG (reference sequence). V was clipped by 2 bases and J by 5 bases, with 6 bases between them. This CDR3 contains 11 residues. This CDR3 is CAWSRGETQYF. The CDR3 DNA follows: TGTGCCTGGAGTCGGGGGGAGACCCAGTACTTC.

This chain links TRBV5-1 with TRBJ2-5; D may be TRBD1 (8 bases). From germline, CDR1 is SGHRS and CDR2 YFSETQ. The CDR3 has 16 amino acids. V shed 4 bases and J shed 5 bases, with 21 bases lying between them. The CDR3 sequence: CASSTNPTGEGETQYF. The CDR3, as DNA: TGCGCCAGCAGCACCAACCCGACAGGGGAGGGGGAGACCCAGTACTTC.

The gene calls are TRBV18 and TRBJ2-1, with D perhaps TRBD2 (5 bases). V shed 4 bases and J shed 7 bases, with 17 bases lying between them. CDR3 length: 15 amino acids. CDR1 and CDR2 (germline): KGHSH, LQKENI. The CDR3 protein is CASSLGLPSLNEQFF. The CDR3 DNA is TGTGCCAGCTCACTTGGACTCCCCTCTTTGAATGAGCAGTTCTTC. Based on the CDR3 plus reference TRBV18 and TRBJ2-1, the full variable domain is NAGVMQNPRHLVRRRGQEARLRCSPMKGHSHVYWYRQLPEEGLKFMVYLQKENIIDESGMPKERFSAEFPKEGPSILRIQQVVRGDSAAYFCASSLGLPSLNEQFFGPGTRLTVL.

V usage is TRBV19 and J usage is TRBJ1-5; 11 bases agree with TRBD1. This CDR3 is 15 amino acids long. V lost 7 bases to trimming and J lost 4 bases; unmatched junction nucleotides: 6. CDR1 LNHDA and CDR2 SQIVND come from the germline V gene (reference sequence). CDR3: CASTVGQGANQPQHF. CDR3 DNA: TGTGCCAGTACAGTTGGACAGGGGGCGAATCAGCCCCAGCATTTT.

The chain is built from TRBV4-2 and TRBJ2-3; D possibly uses TRBD1 or TRBD2 (5 bases each). The CDR3 is 14 residues long. Germline V gene sequence: CDR1 LGHNA, CDR2 YNFKEQ. Trimming cost V 5 bases and J 1 base, with 10 bases left between them. The CDR3 is CASSNRDGTDTQYF. The CDR3 DNA reads as TGTGCCAGCAGCAACCGGGACGGCACAGATACGCAGTATTTT.

The rearrangement joins TRBV28 to TRBJ1-5, with 7 nucleotides matching TRBD1. The CDR3 covers 15 residues. Germline assignment: CDR1 MDHEN and CDR2 SYDVKM. J was trimmed by 4 bases and V by 5 bases; bases with no gene match: 8. The chain's CDR3 is CASSVRDSYNQPQHF. Here the CDR3 DNA reads TGTGCCAGCAGTGTAAGGGACAGTTATAATCAGCCCCAGCATTTT.

This rearrangement joins TRBV30 to TRBJ2-3; TRBD1 is a possible D gene (5 bases). The germline V and J ends were trimmed by 1 base and 5 bases, with 7 bases remaining between them. The CDR3 extends over 12 amino acids. Germline V gene data show CDR1 as GTSNPN and CDR2 as SVGIG (reference sequence). The CDR3 nucleotides are TGTGCCTGGAGTGCCGACAGAGATACGCAGTATTTT. Its translation: CAWSADRDTQYF.

The chain couples TRBV6-6 to TRBJ2-2; 8 nucleotides match TRBD1. CDR3 length equals 14 residues. V dropped 7 bases and J dropped 6; count of bases not matched to a gene: 7. CDR1 and CDR2 from the germline V gene are MNHNY and SVGAGI (reference sequence). The CDR3 loop reads CASNIRQGSGELFF. The CDR3 DNA follows: TGTGCCAGCAACATAAGACAGGGGTCCGGGGAGCTGTTTTTT.

This rearrangement joins TRBV27 to TRBJ1-6, with D possibly TRBD1 on 5 matching bases. Germline values: CDR1 MNHEY, CDR2 SMNVEV (reference sequence). The length of the CDR3 is 15 residues. V dropped 3 bases and J dropped 5 bases, with 11 bases sitting between them. Here the CDR3 reads CASSLGRVDNSPLHF. CDR3 DNA: TGTGCCAGCAGTTTGGGCAGGGTAGATAATTCACCCCTCCACTTT.